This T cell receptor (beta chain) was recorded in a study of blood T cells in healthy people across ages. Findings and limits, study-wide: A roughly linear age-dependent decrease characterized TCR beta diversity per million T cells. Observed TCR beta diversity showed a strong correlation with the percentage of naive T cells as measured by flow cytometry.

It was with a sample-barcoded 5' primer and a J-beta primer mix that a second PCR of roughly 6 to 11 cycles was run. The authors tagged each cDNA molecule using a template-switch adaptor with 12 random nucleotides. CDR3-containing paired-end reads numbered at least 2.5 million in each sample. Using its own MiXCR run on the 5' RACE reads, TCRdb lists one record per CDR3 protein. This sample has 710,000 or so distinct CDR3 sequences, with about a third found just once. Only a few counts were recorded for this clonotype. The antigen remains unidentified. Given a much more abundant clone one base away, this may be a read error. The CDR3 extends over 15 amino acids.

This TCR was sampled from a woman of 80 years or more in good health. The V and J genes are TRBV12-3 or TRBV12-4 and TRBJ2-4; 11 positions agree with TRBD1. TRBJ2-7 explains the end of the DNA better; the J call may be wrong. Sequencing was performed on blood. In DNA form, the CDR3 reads TGTGTCAGCAGTTTACAGGACAGGGGGCGTCACGAGCAGTACTTC. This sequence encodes CVSSLQDRGRHEQYF.